These 7 T cell receptor beta chains came from one sample sequenced in a study of blood T cell repertoires in COVID-19. Clones were sequenced by immunoSEQ multiplex PCR, and TCRdb holds only the in-frame ones, with some missing. Altogether 200,000 or so clones are present, around 82% being singletons, with the ten largest covering less than 7%. Specimen: peripheral blood. These receptors originate from a woman aged 70-85 years with acute or convalescent COVID-19.

The V gene is TRBV6-5, the J gene TRBJ2-2; 9 nucleotides line up with TRBD2. CDR3 length equals 15 residues. Germline CDR1 and CDR2: MNHEY and SVGAGI. V shed 10 bases, J shed 0 bases, and the junction held 6 bases outside the gene matches. The DNA for the CDR3 is TGTGCCACCTTTAGCGGGAGCTCGAACACCGGGGAGCTGTTTTTT. Protein: CATFSGSSNTGELFF.

The J gene is TRBJ2-1, the V gene TRBV19; TRBD2 agrees at 8 bases. The CDR3 loop spans 15 amino acids. V was clipped by 3 bases and J by 8 bases; unmatched bases: 9. Germline assignment: CDR1 LNHDA and CDR2 SQIVND (reference sequence). CDR3 sequence: CASSITGGLRDEQFF. The CDR3 DNA reads as TGTGCCAGTAGTATTACGGGAGGGCTGAGGGATGAGCAGTTCTTC.

This clone was found many times. The rearrangement joins TRBV4-1 to TRBJ2-3, with D possibly TRBD2 on 6 matching bases. CDR3 length: 15 amino acids. V gave up 1 base and J gave up 4 bases, with 12 bases separating them. The germline gives CDR1 MGHRA, CDR2 YSYEKL. In DNA form, the CDR3 reads TGCGCCAGCAGCCAAGGAAGGGACTCGGCAGATACGCAGTATTTT. Protein sequence: CASSQGRDSADTQYF.

This clone was counted a single time. The chain joins TRBV18 to TRBJ1-4; 10 positions agree with TRBD1. Trimming took 3 bases from V and 6 from J; bases not matched to a gene: 7. Germline CDR1 KGHSH, CDR2 LQKENI. The CDR3 covers 16 residues. The CDR3: CASSPRTGTGDEKLFF. The CDR3 DNA follows: TGTGCCAGCTCACCCCGAACCGGGACAGGGGATGAAAAACTGTTTTTT.

J is TRBJ2-1 and V is TRBV5-1, with a tentative D call TRBD2 (7 bases). Trimming removed 6 bases at V and 8 bases at J, with 15 bases between. CDR1 SGHRS and CDR2 YFSETQ come from the germline V gene. The CDR3 is 13 residues long. CDR3 DNA sequence: TGCGCCAGCACTCTGGTGGGGGGGCATGAGCAGTTCTTC. Protein product: CASTLVGGHEQFF.

J is TRBJ2-3 and V is TRBV19; 11 positions match TRBD2. Germline assignment: CDR1 LNHDA and CDR2 SQIVND (reference sequence). V gave up 4 bases and J gave up 4 bases; unmatched junction bases: 7. This CDR3 is 16 amino acids long. This chain's CDR3 is CASSTTLAGEADTQYF. In nucleotides, the CDR3 is TGTGCCAGTAGTACCACACTAGCGGGAGAGGCAGATACGCAGTATTTT. The entire variable domain, with the rest obtained from reference TRBV19 and TRBJ2-3, is as follows: DGGITQSPKYLFRKEGQNVTLSCEQNLNHDAMYWYRQDPGQGLRLIYYSQIVNDFQKGDIAEGYSVSREKKESFPLTVTSAQKNPTAFYLCASSTTLAGEADTQYFGPGTRLTVL.

V usage is TRBV6-1 and J usage is TRBJ2-7; 8 bases align to TRBD1. The ends lost 3 bases at V and 6 bases at J; junction bases unmatched: 10. The CDR3 loop spans 15 amino acids. Germline V gene data show CDR1 as MNHNS and CDR2 as SASEGT. CDR3 protein: CASSEGDRRESEQYF. The CDR3 bases are TGTGCCAGCAGTGAGGGGGACAGGAGGGAATCCGAGCAGTACTTC.